Listed below are T cell receptor beta chains from one sample, sequenced in a study of control samples from healthy donors and cancer patients. Clones were read by immunoSEQ multiplex PCR, and TCRdb kept only the in-frame ones, dropping some. The table shows around 100,000 clones, with more than 85% occurring only once. Sequencing used blood. The source is a woman aged 45 to 65 in good health. Both conserved end residues are trimmed from each CDR3. The order of the fields is CDR3 protein, J gene, V gene.

CDR3aa: ASSETDDRGAF
j_gene: TRBJ1-1
v_gene: TRBV6-1

CDR3aa: ASSGGGPLWGANVLT
j_gene: TRBJ2-6
v_gene: TRBV27

CDR3aa: ASSLGPGGENTEAF
j_gene: TRBJ1-1
v_gene: TRBV7-2

CDR3aa: ASSWTGYGTGELF
j_gene: TRBJ2-2
v_gene: TRBV7-3

CDR3aa: ASSSHATSGLSSYEQY
j_gene: TRBJ2-7
v_gene: TRBV7-2

CDR3aa: AASGGRDGYT
j_gene: TRBJ1-2
v_gene: TRBV6-5

CDR3aa: ASRQGDGNNQPQH
j_gene: TRBJ1-5
v_gene: TRBV5-1

CDR3aa: ASSSPLRGPNTGELF
j_gene: TRBJ2-2
v_gene: TRBV7-6

CDR3aa: AWKRAGNTIY
j_gene: TRBJ1-3
v_gene: TRBV30

CDR3aa: AGSIGSNQPQH
j_gene: TRBJ1-5
v_gene: TRBV30

CDR3aa: ASSLGALTAETQY
j_gene: TRBJ2-5
v_gene: TRBV5-1

CDR3aa: ASSAHRGTNEKLF
j_gene: TRBJ1-4
v_gene: TRBV9

CDR3aa: AWSVPRQINQPQH
j_gene: TRBJ1-5
v_gene: TRBV30

CDR3aa: ASSSSGGHIGELF
j_gene: TRBJ2-2
v_gene: TRBV5-6

CDR3aa: ASSFYRRYSNQPQH
j_gene: TRBJ1-5
v_gene: TRBV5-8

CDR3aa: ATSDQGPTDTQY
j_gene: TRBJ2-3
v_gene: TRBV24-1

CDR3aa: ASSEKTGGYGYT
j_gene: TRBJ1-2
v_gene: TRBV2

CDR3aa: ASSDVALAYNEQF
j_gene: TRBJ2-1
v_gene: TRBV27

CDR3aa: ASSESSGTGYT
j_gene: TRBJ1-2
v_gene: TRBV10-1

CDR3aa: ASSYYPRGGNSPLH
j_gene: TRBJ1-6
v_gene: TRBV6-5

CDR3aa: ASSEANLNIQY
j_gene: TRBJ2-4
v_gene: TRBV2

CDR3aa: ASSVGQGAF
j_gene: TRBJ1-1
v_gene: TRBV12-3/TRBV12-4

CDR3aa: ASSRTGGMWQPQH
j_gene: TRBJ1-5
v_gene: TRBV25-1

CDR3aa: ASSLTREETQY
j_gene: TRBJ2-5
v_gene: TRBV7-3

CDR3aa: SVHTLRGFPTDTQY
j_gene: TRBJ2-3
v_gene: TRBV29-1

CDR3aa: ASKRGMNTGELF
j_gene: TRBJ2-2
v_gene: TRBV3-1/TRBV3-2

CDR3aa: ASSLAPGEDTQY
j_gene: TRBJ2-3
v_gene: TRBV5-1

CDR3aa: ASSELAGGRTGELF
j_gene: TRBJ2-2
v_gene: TRBV6-1

CDR3aa: ASSLFGDEQF
j_gene: TRBJ2-1
v_gene: TRBV7-9

CDR3aa: TSSQDLYGTSGIS
j_gene: TRBJ2-3
v_gene: TRBV1

CDR3aa: ASSSGEKLF
j_gene: TRBJ1-4
v_gene: TRBV19

CDR3aa: ASISPGDGYT
j_gene: TRBJ1-2
v_gene: TRBV2

CDR3aa: AISKQGYEQY
j_gene: TRBJ2-7
v_gene: TRBV10-3

CDR3aa: ASSPLDSGNTIY
j_gene: TRBJ1-3
v_gene: TRBV3-1/TRBV3-2

CDR3aa: ASSSSAGSPSGANVLT
j_gene: TRBJ2-6
v_gene: TRBV5-4

CDR3aa: ASSAQGAYEQY
j_gene: TRBJ2-7
v_gene: TRBV9

CDR3aa: ASRETQLAKNIQY
j_gene: TRBJ2-4
v_gene: TRBV6-5

CDR3aa: ASSLGYPLGYT
j_gene: TRBJ1-2
v_gene: TRBV7-2

CDR3aa: RLAGYNNEQF
j_gene: TRBJ2-1
v_gene: TRBV7-9

CDR3aa: ASSQATPNYGYT
j_gene: TRBJ1-2
v_gene: TRBV7-3

CDR3aa: AWSVNQGFYNEQF
j_gene: TRBJ2-1
v_gene: TRBV30

CDR3aa: ASSQLGQYNEQF
j_gene: TRBJ2-1
v_gene: TRBV14